The 29 T cell receptor beta chains below all came from one sample that was sequenced in a study of T cell responses to AZD1222 COVID-19 vaccine. Clones were sequenced by immunoSEQ multiplex PCR, and TCRdb holds only the in-frame ones, with some missing. Of more than 100,000 clones listed, more than 75% are singletons. This specimen was peripheral blood, taken on day 0 of AZD1222 vaccination. The source is an adult in good health.

The V call is TRBV5-6, the J call TRBJ1-1, with D possibly matching TRBD1 (6 bases). V lost 4 bases and J lost 8, with 12 bases in between. This CDR3 contains 12 residues. Per the germline V gene, CDR1 is SGHDT and CDR2 is YYEEEE. The CDR3 sequence: CASSLTGHEAFF. CDR3 DNA sequence: TGTGCCAGCAGCCTGACGGGACACGAAGCTTTCTTT. Supplemented by reference TRBV5-6 and TRBJ1-1, the full variable domain reads DAGVTQSPTHLIKTRGQQVTLRCSPKSGHDTVSWYQQALGQGPQFIFQYYEEEERQRGNFPDRFSGHQFPNYSSELNVNALLLGDSALYLCASSLTGHEAFFGQGTRLTVV.

This chain links TRBV19 with TRBJ2-1; 9 nucleotides align to TRBD2. The trim removed 4 bases at V and 4 bases at J, leaving 2 bases unmatched. The CDR3 is 14 amino acids. Germline values: CDR1 LNHDA, CDR2 SQIVND (reference sequence). CDR3 DNA sequence: TGTGCCAGTAGTAGAGCGGGGGGATACAATGAGCAGTTCTTC. Amino acid sequence: CASSRAGGYNEQFF.

The chain couples TRBV19 to TRBJ1-5; TRBD1 might be the D (6 bases). The V and J ends lost 10 bases and 7 bases respectively, with 17 bases between them. The CDR3 runs 13 residues. From germline, CDR1 is LNHDA and CDR2 SQIVND (reference sequence). The DNA of the CDR3 is TGTGCCACCGGTACAGGGTGGCGGCAGCCCCAGCATTTT. The encoded protein is CATGTGWRQPQHF. Using reference TRBV19 and TRBJ1-5 for the parts outside the CDR3, the full variable domain is DGGITQSPKYLFRKEGQNVTLSCEQNLNHDAMYWYRQDPGQGLRLIYYSQIVNDFQKGDIAEGYSVSREKKESFPLTVTSAQKNPTAFYLCATGTGWRQPQHFGDGTRLSIL.

The V and J genes are TRBV3-1 (or the pseudogene TRBV3-2) and TRBJ2-7; maybe TRBD2 (6 bases). In germline, CDR1 is LGHDT, CDR2 YNNKEL (reference sequence). V lost 1 base and J lost 2, with 12 bases in between. The CDR3 contains 15 residues. CDR3 sequence reads: CASSQVGSGTYEQYF. CDR3 coding DNA: TGTGCCAGCAGCCAAGTTGGTAGCGGTACCTACGAGCAGTACTTC.

The chain carries TRBV2 and TRBJ1-5, with 7 bases matching TRBD1. The CDR3 consists of 15 residues. The V and J ends lost 6 bases and 10 bases, in that order; junction bases with no gene match: 15. CDR1 and CDR2 (germline): SNHLY, FYNNEI. Here the CDR3 DNA reads TGTGCCAGCAGATCGATGGGGACAGCGCCGGGCCCCCAGCATTTT. This codes for CASRSMGTAPGPQHF.

The chain is built from TRBV19 and TRBJ2-3; TRBD2 is a possible D gene (5 bases). CDR1 is LNHDA and CDR2 is SQIVND in the germline V gene (reference sequence). Between the trimmed V and J ends, which lost 5 bases and 0 bases, there was a span of 9 bases. This CDR3 spans 14 amino acids. The DNA of the CDR3 is TGTGCCAGTAGTTCCACTAGGAGCACAGATACGCAGTATTTT. Protein sequence: CASSSTRSTDTQYF.

The chain is built from TRBV6-1 and TRBJ2-5; D might be TRBD1 (5 bases). Per germline, CDR1 MNHNS and CDR2 SASEGT. The CDR3 consists of 14 residues. V dropped 5 bases and J dropped 3 bases, with 13 bases sitting between them. In DNA form, the CDR3 reads TGTGCCAGCAGTTCCCGACAGCCTAAAGAGACCCAGTACTTC. It yields the protein CASSSRQPKETQYF.

A single count supports this clone. This chain connects TRBV5-4 to TRBJ2-7, with D maybe TRBD1 (6 bases). CDR1 and CDR2 from the germline V gene are SGHNT and YYREEE (reference sequence). The CDR3 totals 13 residues. Between the trimmed V and J ends, which lost 3 bases and 3 bases, there was a span of 10 bases. This chain's CDR3 is CASSSRDIYEQYF. The CDR3 DNA reads TGTGCCAGCAGCTCCCGGGACATCTACGAGCAGTACTTC.

V usage is TRBV5-4 and J usage is TRBJ2-4; TRBD1 might be the D (6 bases). The CDR3 spans 17 residues. The germline CDR1 and CDR2 sequences are SGHNT and YYREEE (reference sequence). V was clipped by 0 bases and J by 0 bases, with 13 bases between them. The CDR3 loop is CASSLAGELTAKNIQYF. CDR3 in DNA: TGTGCCAGCAGCTTGGCAGGGGAGCTCACAGCCAAAAACATTCAGTACTTC.

This clone has just one count. The chain is built from TRBV5-1 and TRBJ1-6; weak D call: TRBD1 (5 bases). V lost 0 bases to trimming and J lost 13 bases, with 11 bases between them. CDR3 length: 13 residues. Germline V CDR1 and CDR2: SGHRS, YFSETQ. The CDR3, as DNA: TGCGCCAGCAGCTTGGGGGGGACCGATCCCCTCCACTTT. Its protein is CASSLGGTDPLHF.

Here the CDR3 DNA reads TGTGCCTGGACCTCGGGGAGGGGGGCCACAGATACGCAGTATTTT. It codes for CAWTSGRGATDTQYF. The V call is TRBV30, the J call TRBJ2-3; D is possibly TRBD2 (7 bases). Germline V gene lookup returns CDR1 GTSNPN and CDR2 SVGIG (reference sequence). V gave up 4 bases and J gave up 2 bases, with 16 bases separating them. CDR3 size: 15 residues.

The chain joins TRBV7-3 to TRBJ2-2, with a weak D call TRBD2 (5 bases). The V and J ends lost 2 bases and 8 bases respectively, with 9 bases between them. This CDR3 spans 13 amino acids. The germline V gene encodes CDR1 SGHTA and CDR2 FQGTGA. CDR3 sequence: CASSLRESGELFF. CDR3 bases: TGTGCCAGCAGCTTACGGGAATCGGGGGAGCTGTTTTTT. Supplemented by reference TRBV7-3 and TRBJ2-2, the full variable domain reads GAGVSQTPSNKVTEKGKYVELRCDPISGHTALYWYRQSLGQGPEFLIYFQGTGAADDSGLPNDRFFAVRPEGSVSTLKIQRTERGDSAVYLCASSLRESGELFFGEGSRLTVL.

J is TRBJ2-7 and V is TRBV19; perhaps TRBD1 as D (5 bases). The CDR3 spans 14 residues. Between the trimmed V and J ends, which lost 4 bases and 2 bases, there was a span of 12 bases. Germline V gene sequence: CDR1 LNHDA, CDR2 SQIVND (reference sequence). This chain's CDR3 is CASSTLDRTYEQYF. CDR3 DNA sequence: TGTGCCAGTAGTACCCTAGACAGAACCTACGAGCAGTACTTC. The variable domain in full, completed from reference TRBV19 and TRBJ2-7, reads DGGITQSPKYLFRKEGQNVTLSCEQNLNHDAMYWYRQDPGQGLRLIYYSQIVNDFQKGDIAEGYSVSREKKESFPLTVTSAQKNPTAFYLCASSTLDRTYEQYFGPGTRLTVT.

This sequence joins TRBV7-2 and TRBJ2-6; no clear D. Germline assignment: CDR1 SGHTA and CDR2 FQGNSA. V was clipped by 2 bases and J by 1 base, with 9 bases between them. The CDR3 sequence is 16 residues long. The CDR3 is CASSLLGNSGANVLTF. The CDR3 nucleotides are TGTGCCAGCAGCTTACTGGGGAATTCTGGGGCCAACGTCCTGACTTTC.

The chain carries TRBV12-3 or TRBV12-4 and TRBJ1-2; no firm D call. Trimming cost V 4 bases and J 1 base, with 7 bases left between them. The CDR3 consists of 13 residues. The CDR3: CASSSHGNYGYTF. DNA for the CDR3: TGTGCCAGCAGTTCACACGGTAACTATGGCTACACCTTC.

This clone was counted between two and nine times. The chain recombines TRBV2 with TRBJ2-3; D might be TRBD1 (6 bases). The V gene lost 3 bases and the J gene lost 5 bases, with 12 bases spanning the gap. CDR1 SNHLY and CDR2 FYNNEI come from the germline V gene. CDR3 length: 14 residues. CDR3 DNA sequence: TGTGCCAGCAGTGATTGGGGGCGAAAAGATACGCAGTATTTT. Translating it yields CASSDWGRKDTQYF.

The V and J genes are TRBV18 and TRBJ1-3; D perhaps matches TRBD1 (6 bases). Trimming cost V 10 bases and J 2 bases, with 12 bases left between them. The V gene's germline CDR1 is KGHSH and CDR2 LQKENI. The CDR3 spans 13 residues. The CDR3: CATQGGTGNTIYF. The CDR3 bases are TGTGCCACCCAAGGGGGGACTGGAAACACCATATATTTT.

The genes are TRBV5-1 and TRBJ2-1; maybe TRBD2 (5 bases). The CDR3 covers 15 residues. V was cut by 0 bases and J by 1 base, with 8 bases left in between. CDR1 and CDR2 (germline): SGHRS, YFSETQ. The CDR3 sequence is CASSLGSGSYNEQFF. CDR3 bases: TGCGCCAGCAGCTTGGGGTCGGGATCCTACAATGAGCAGTTCTTC.

The CDR3, as DNA: TGTGCCACCAGCATTTACGCCCAGGGGACTGAAGCTTTCTTT. Translating gives CATSIYAQGTEAFF. The chain has TRBV15 and TRBJ1-1; D possibly corresponds to TRBD1 (6 bases). Germline V gene data show CDR1 as LNHNV and CDR2 as YYDKDF (reference sequence). Trimming cost V 4 bases and J 5 bases, with 14 bases left between them. The CDR3 consists of 14 residues.

The V and J genes are TRBV30 and TRBJ1-4; D is unresolved. Per the germline V gene, CDR1 is GTSNPN and CDR2 is SVGIG (reference sequence). This CDR3 is built from 11 residues. V was clipped by 2 bases and J by 6 bases, with 4 bases between them. This chain's CDR3 is CAWSSDEKLFF. In nucleotides, the CDR3 is TGTGCCTGGAGTTCGGATGAAAAACTGTTTTTT. The entire variable domain, with the rest obtained from reference TRBV30 and TRBJ1-4, is as follows: SQTIHQWPATLVQPVGSPLSLECTVEGTSNPNLYWYRQAAGRGLQLLFYSVGIGQISSEVPQNLSASRPQDRQFILSSKKLLLSDSGFYLCAWSSDEKLFFGSGTQLSVL.

The chain links TRBV3-1 (or the pseudogene TRBV3-2) to TRBJ2-7; 9 bases are a match to TRBD2. The ends lost 1 base at V and 4 bases at J; junction bases unmatched: 8. Germline loops: CDR1 LGHDT, CDR2 YNNKEL (reference sequence). This CDR3 has 16 amino acids. CDR3 coding DNA: TGTGCCAGCAGCCAAGGGACTAGCGTTAATATTTACGAGCAGTACTTC. Translated, it gives CASSQGTSVNIYEQYF.

V is TRBV5-8 and J is TRBJ2-7; TRBD1 matches 11 bases. V dropped 0 bases and J dropped 4; count of bases not matched to a gene: 6. Germline values: CDR1 SGHTS, CDR2 YDEGEE. CDR3 length: 16 amino acids. The CDR3 here is CASSLAGTGGIYEQYF. CDR3 nucleotides: TGTGCCAGCAGCTTGGCCGGGACAGGGGGGATTTACGAGCAGTACTTC. Supplemented by reference TRBV5-8 and TRBJ2-7, the full variable domain reads EAGVTQSPTHLIKTRGQQATLRCSPISGHTSVYWYQQALGLGLQFLLWYDEGEERNRGNFPPRFSGRQFPNYSSELNVNALELEDSALYLCASSLAGTGGIYEQYFGPGTRLTVT.

The CDR3, as DNA: TGTGCCAGCAGCTTATGGATTCCCCCTAATTCACCCCTCCACTTT. Protein: CASSLWIPPNSPLHF. V gene TRBV7-2 combines with J gene TRBJ1-6; no firm D call. CDR1 is SGHTA and CDR2 is FQGNSA in the germline V gene. Trimming stripped 2 bases from V and 6 bases from J, with 11 bases between. This CDR3 comprises 15 residues.

The chain carries TRBV28 and TRBJ2-1; 9 bases are shared with TRBD2. Per the germline V gene, CDR1 is MDHEN and CDR2 is SYDVKM. With 4 bases clipped from V and 8 bases from J, the junction kept 21 bases outside the gene matches. CDR3 length: 19 amino acids. The CDR3 DNA is TGTGCCAGCAGTTCCCCTGGGGGATCGACCGCGGGAGGGGTCGATGAGCAGTTCTTC. The encoded protein is CASSSPGGSTAGGVDEQFF.

The J gene is TRBJ2-3, the V gene TRBV19; 9 bases are shared with TRBD2. This CDR3 contains 17 residues. V lost 3 bases and J lost 1; bases outside the gene matches: 8. CDR1 and CDR2 (germline): LNHDA, SQIVND (reference sequence). Here the CDR3 reads CASSIRPAGGRTDTQYF. In DNA form, the CDR3 reads TGTGCCAGTAGTATTCGTCCGGCGGGGGGGCGCACAGATACGCAGTATTTT.

This clone has only a few counts. V is TRBV4-2 and J is TRBJ2-7; a weak D match, TRBD2 (5 bases). Trimming took 1 base from V and 3 from J, leaving 16 bases between them. The CDR3 contains 16 residues. Germline V gene lookup returns CDR1 LGHNA and CDR2 YNFKEQ. The CDR3 bases are TGTGCCAGCAGCCAAGGCGCCGGAGGAACGTTCTACGAGCAGTACTTC. This codes for CASSQGAGGTFYEQYF.

The genes are TRBV6-5 and TRBJ1-5, with a possible D match to TRBD1 (5 bases). The CDR3 consists of 14 residues. The germline V gene encodes CDR1 MNHEY and CDR2 SVGAGI. V was shortened by 7 bases and J by 9 bases, with 19 bases between the two germline ends. The CDR3 coding sequence is TGTGCCAGCATCCCCGGAGGAGGGGCGGGGCCCCAGCATTTT. Translating gives CASIPGGGAGPQHF.

The chain links TRBV7-9 to TRBJ1-2; possible D gene TRBD1, 6 bases. Trimming stripped 5 bases from V and 2 bases from J, with 15 bases between. This CDR3 has 15 amino acids. Looked up from germline, CDR1 is SEHNR and CDR2 is FQNEAQ (reference sequence). CDR3: CASSPRGALNYGYTF. The CDR3 DNA sequence: TGTGCCAGCAGCCCACGGGGGGCCTTAAACTATGGCTACACCTTC.

This chain uses TRBV7-8 with TRBJ2-7; TRBD2 matches 7 bases. V lost 5 bases, J lost 2 bases, and 12 bases stayed unmatched. CDR3 length: 16 residues. Per the germline V gene, CDR1 is SGHVS and CDR2 is FQNEAQ. The CDR3 bases are TGTGCCAGCAGCCCCTCCGGGGGGTTTGGCCCCTACGAGCAGTACTTC. This sequence encodes CASSPSGGFGPYEQYF.